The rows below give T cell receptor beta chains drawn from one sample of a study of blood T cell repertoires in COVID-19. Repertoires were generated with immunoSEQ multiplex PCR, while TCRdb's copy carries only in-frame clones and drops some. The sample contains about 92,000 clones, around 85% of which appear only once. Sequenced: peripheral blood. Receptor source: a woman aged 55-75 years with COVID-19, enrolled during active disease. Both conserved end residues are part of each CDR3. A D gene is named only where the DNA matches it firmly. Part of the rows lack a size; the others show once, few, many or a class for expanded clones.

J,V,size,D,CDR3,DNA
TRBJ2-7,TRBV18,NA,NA,CASSWGPTYEQYF,TGTGCCAGCTCATGGGGCCCAACCTACGAGCAGTACTTC
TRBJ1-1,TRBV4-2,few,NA,CASSPAGLGDTEAFF,TGTGCCAGCAGCCCTGCCGGTTTAGGGGACACTGAAGCTTTCTTT
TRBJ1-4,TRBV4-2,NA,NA,CASSQDLEGTNEKLFF,TGTGCCAGCAGCCAAGATTTAGAGGGTACAAATGAAAAACTGTTTTTT
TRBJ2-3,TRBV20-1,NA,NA,CSARGPTQYF,TGCAGTGCTAGAGGGCCTACGCAGTATTTT
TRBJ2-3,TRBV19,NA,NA,CASSSGVRGTQYF,TGTGCCAGTAGTAGCGGGGTACGGGGTACGCAGTATTTT
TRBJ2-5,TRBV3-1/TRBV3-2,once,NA,CASSQDGWRLETQYF,TGTGCCAGCAGCCAAGACGGCTGGAGGCTAGAGACCCAGTACTTC
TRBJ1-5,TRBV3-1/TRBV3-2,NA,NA,CARPPRGENQPQHF,TGTGCCAGGCCGCCCCGGGGGGAAAATCAGCCCCAGCATTTT
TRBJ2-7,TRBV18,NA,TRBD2,CASSVNSGGLSSYEQYF,TGTGCCAGCTCAGTTAATAGCGGGGGGTTGAGTTCCTACGAGCAGTACTTC
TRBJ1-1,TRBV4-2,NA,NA,CASSQPGFAEAFF,TGTGCCAGCAGCCAACCGGGGTTCGCTGAAGCTTTCTTT
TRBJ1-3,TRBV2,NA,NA,CASRDMGNTIYF,TGTGCCAGCAGGGACATGGGAAACACCATATATTTT
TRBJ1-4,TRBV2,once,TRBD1,CASSSRDRLNEKLFF,TGTGCCAGCAGCTCTCGGGACAGGCTTAATGAAAAACTGTTTTTT
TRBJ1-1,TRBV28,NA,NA,CASSRGHPNTEAFF,TGTGCCAGCAGCCGGGGACACCCGAACACTGAAGCTTTCTTT